A single TCR beta chain is shown here with its context. What it binds is not known. The source of the sample is a study of vaccination effects on CD4 cells after COVID-19. Prior to sequencing, the ViraFEST assay stimulated PBMC with viral peptide pools, which expanded the antigen-specific CD4+ T cells. It was after approximately 11 days of culture that CD4+ T cells were isolated. Participants received two doses of either the BNT162b2 or mRNA-1273 vaccine. Generated by immunoSEQ multiplex PCR, the TCRdb table keeps only in-frame clones and is missing some. The sample shows roughly 63,000 clones, about 73% of them seen only once. CDR3 length equals 15 residues. Germline loops: CDR1 LGHDT, CDR2 YNNKEL (reference sequence). V lost 2 bases to trimming and J lost 4 bases; unmatched junction nucleotides: 7.

Sequences were derived from CD4+ T cells from PBMCs cultured with HCoV-OC43 spike peptides, sampled after COVID-19 vaccination. Subset of the sample: HCoV-OC43 spike overlapping peptide pool stimulation. The chain recombines TRBV3-1 (or the pseudogene TRBV3-2) with TRBJ1-2, with TRBD1 identical over 7 bases. The TCR was taken from a human donor who received a COVID-19 vaccine. CDR3 sequence reads: CASSQSGGDSYGYTF. The DNA for the CDR3 is TGTGCCAGCAGCCAATCAGGGGGGGACAGCTATGGCTACACCTTC.